A selection of T cell receptor beta chains follows, all from one sample in a study of blood T cell repertoires in COVID-19. TCRdb's copy holds only in-frame clones and misses some; the assay was immunoSEQ multiplex PCR. In the table there are approximately 330,000 clones, around 86% of which are singletons. Specimen: PBMCs or T cells enriched from blood (not recorded which). The receptors were gathered from a woman in her thirties or forties with acute COVID-19. Each CDR3 is given with its conserved first and last residue. A D gene is named only where the DNA matches it firmly. The listing skips clone size in some rows; elsewhere it reads once, few, many or a size class.

D	size	J	V	CDR3	DNA
TRBD2	.	TRBJ2-7	TRBV28	CASSDLAGGFNEQYF	TGTGCCAGCAGTGACCTAGCGGGAGGGTTTAACGAGCAGTACTTC
.	.	TRBJ2-3	TRBV28	CASSLSPGRKSTDTQYF	TGTGCCAGCAGTTTATCCCCGGGGAGAAAAAGCACAGATACGCAGTATTTT
TRBD1	.	TRBJ2-7	TRBV6-5	CASSSPGQGYEQYF	TGTGCCAGCAGTTCCCCGGGACAGGGCTACGAGCAGTACTTC
.	.	TRBJ1-5	TRBV7-9	CASSLVGTGPQPQHF	TGTGCCAGCAGCTTAGTCGGTACAGGGCCTCAGCCCCAGCATTTT
TRBD2	.	TRBJ2-1	TRBV7-8	CASSPPRIRTSGVWDEQFF	TGTGCCAGCAGCCCACCACGTATCCGGACTAGCGGGGTCTGGGATGAGCAGTTCTTC
.	.	TRBJ1-4	TRBV25-1	CASSEGQPNEKLFF	TGTGCCAGCAGTGAAGGACAGCCTAATGAAAAACTGTTTTTT
TRBD1	.	TRBJ1-1	TRBV4-2	CASSQEAGTGGIREAFF	TGTGCCAGCAGCCAGGAGGCCGGGACAGGGGGTATCAGGGAAGCTTTCTTT
TRBD2	.	TRBJ2-2	TRBV9	CASSPLAGHNTGELFF	TGTGCCAGCAGCCCACTAGCGGGCCATAACACCGGGGAGCTGTTTTTT
.	.	TRBJ1-2	TRBV27	CASSSDSMGIYGYTF	TGTGCCAGCAGCTCCGACAGCATGGGAATCTATGGCTACACCTTC
.	.	TRBJ2-7	TRBV4-2	CASSQGRKSYEQYF	TGTGCCAGCAGCCAAGGGAGGAAATCCTACGAGCAGTACTTC
.	.	TRBJ2-1	TRBV18	CASSPEGGAYNEQFF	TGTGCCAGCTCACCAGAGGGAGGCGCCTACAATGAGCAGTTCTTC
TRBD2	.	TRBJ2-3	TRBV27	CASSLRVRGRGTDTQYF	TGTGCCAGCAGTTTAAGAGTGCGCGGGAGAGGCACAGATACGCAGTATTTT
.	once	TRBJ1-5	TRBV2	CASSGSGPNQPQHF	TGTGCCAGCAGTGGATCAGGCCCCAATCAGCCCCAGCATTTT
.	.	TRBJ2-7	TRBV10-3	CAIGPIVYEQYF	TGTGCCATCGGGCCTATTGTCTACGAGCAGTACTTC